This entry lists 21 T cell receptor beta chains sequenced from one sample in a study of control samples from healthy donors and cancer patients. Using immunoSEQ multiplex PCR, the repertoire was profiled, and TCRdb retains in-frame clones only, with some absent. Altogether over 110,000 clones are present, less than 90% being singletons, with the ten largest covering around 9%. The sample comprised blood. The receptors shown here come from a woman aged 25 to 39 in good health.

V usage is TRBV5-1 and J usage is TRBJ1-1, with D possibly matching TRBD1 (6 bases). V lost 3 bases and J lost 1, with 10 bases in between. The CDR3 is 14 amino acids. The germline V gene encodes CDR1 SGHRS and CDR2 YFSETQ. The CDR3 protein is CASSSRQENTEAFF. The DNA for the CDR3 is TGCGCCAGCAGCTCCAGACAGGAGAACACTGAAGCTTTCTTT.

This chain links TRBV6-2 or TRBV6-3 with TRBJ2-2, with D perhaps being TRBD1 or TRBD2 (6 bases each). Germline CDR1 reads MNHEY; CDR2 reads SVGEGT. V was pared by 5 bases and J by 10 bases, with 11 bases between. CDR3 size: 12 residues. CDR3 protein: CASSTWGAELFF. DNA for the CDR3: TGTGCCAGCAGTACTTGGGGGGCGGAGCTGTTTTTT.

The rearrangement uses TRBV18 and TRBJ1-2; no reliable D call. The V gene lost 5 bases and the J gene lost 3 bases, with 10 bases spanning the gap. The CDR3 extends over 13 amino acids. Germline CDR1 is KGHSH and CDR2 is LQKENI. CDR3 sequence reads: CASSSGDHYGYTF. CDR3 DNA sequence: TGTGCCAGCTCATCCGGGGATCACTATGGCTACACCTTC.

This clone was seen once. The J gene is TRBJ2-7, the V gene TRBV14; the match to TRBD1 covers 7 bases. Trimming removed 4 bases from V and 1 base from J; junction bases left unmatched: 7. The CDR3 sequence is 15 residues long. Germline V lookup: CDR1 SGHDN, CDR2 FVKESK. The CDR3 DNA reads as TGTGCCAGCAGCCCCCTGAACAGGGGTTCCTACGAGCAGTACTTC. Encoded protein: CASSPLNRGSYEQYF.

The rearrangement uses TRBV28 and TRBJ1-2; tentatively, D is TRBD1 (5 bases). The germline CDR1 and CDR2 sequences are MDHEN and SYDVKM. Trimming cost V 0 bases and J 8 bases, with 13 bases left between them. The CDR3 covers 14 residues. The CDR3: CASSLWPLTEGYTF. CDR3 sequence (DNA): TGTGCCAGCAGTTTATGGCCCCTGACAGAAGGCTACACCTTC.

The genes are TRBV7-9 and TRBJ1-5, with D tentatively TRBD1 (5 bases). From germline, CDR1 is SEHNR and CDR2 FQNEAQ (reference sequence). V lost 5 bases to trimming and J lost 4 bases, with 21 bases between them. There are 17 residues in the CDR3. In DNA form, the CDR3 reads TGTGCCAGCAGCCACATATTCTCAGGGTTCGAGAATCAGCCCCAGCATTTT. Its protein product is CASSHIFSGFENQPQHF.

The chain recombines TRBV7-9 with TRBJ1-4, with D tentatively TRBD1 (6 bases). The CDR3 consists of 16 residues. Per germline, CDR1 SEHNR and CDR2 FQNEAQ (reference sequence). Trimming pared 0 bases from V and 5 bases from J, leaving 13 bases between. CDR3 coding DNA: TGTGCCAGCAGCTTAGCTCTACAGGGACTAAATGAAAAACTGTTTTTT. Its protein product is CASSLALQGLNEKLFF.

V gene TRBV3-1 (or the pseudogene TRBV3-2) combines with J gene TRBJ1-2; D is unclear. CDR3 length equals 12 residues. Per the germline V gene, CDR1 is LGHDT and CDR2 is YNNKEL (reference sequence). Trimming took 7 bases from V and 4 from J, leaving 10 bases between them. CDR3 sequence reads: CASTKPGYGYTF. The CDR3 nucleotides are TGTGCCAGCACCAAACCCGGCTATGGCTACACCTTC.

The chain recombines TRBV5-1 with TRBJ2-7; 11 bases agree with TRBD2. The germline gives CDR1 SGHRS, CDR2 YFSETQ. V was pared by 5 bases and J by 4 bases, with 8 bases of the junction left unmatched. This CDR3 is built from 15 residues. CDR3 protein: CASRFRTSGSYEQYF. CDR3 nucleotide sequence: TGCGCCAGCAGATTTCGCACTAGCGGGAGTTACGAGCAGTACTTC.

This chain connects TRBV10-3 to TRBJ2-2; 11 nucleotides match TRBD2. CDR1 ENHRY and CDR2 SYGVKD come from the germline V gene. This CDR3 contains 17 residues. V lost 2 bases and J lost 3; bases outside the gene matches: 5. The CDR3 sequence: CAISERGLAADTGELFF. CDR3 DNA: TGTGCCATCAGTGAGAGGGGACTAGCGGCCGACACCGGGGAGCTGTTTTTT.

The V and J genes are TRBV2 and TRBJ1-5; no clear D. The CDR3 totals 15 residues. V shed 0 bases and J shed 1 base, with 7 bases lying between them. The germline V gene encodes CDR1 SNHLY and CDR2 FYNNEI. CDR3 DNA: TGTGCCAGCAGTGAAGCGGGGAGAAGCAATCAGCCCCAGCATTTT. Amino acids: CASSEAGRSNQPQHF.

The V gene is TRBV14, the J gene TRBJ1-3; perhaps TRBD1 as D (6 bases). The V gene's germline CDR1 is SGHDN and CDR2 FVKESK. With 6 bases removed from V and 2 bases from J, the gap between germline ends came to 8 bases. This CDR3 has 13 residues. The CDR3 DNA reads as TGTGCCAGCAGTAAGGGGGCTGGAAACACCATATATTTT. Translating it yields CASSKGAGNTIYF.

This chain uses TRBV28 with TRBJ1-5, with TRBD1 matching 8 bases. The germline V gene encodes CDR1 MDHEN and CDR2 SYDVKM. V shed 5 bases, J shed 7 bases, and the junction held 7 bases outside the gene matches. This CDR3 spans 14 amino acids. The CDR3 is CASSPTGGQQPQHF. CDR3 sequence (DNA): TGTGCCAGCAGTCCTACAGGGGGACAGCAGCCCCAGCATTTT.

This clone was detected only a few times. This chain uses TRBV25-1 with TRBJ2-7, with D perhaps TRBD1 or TRBD2 (5 bases each). CDR1 and CDR2 (germline): MGHDK, SYGVNS. The ends were cut back, 7 bases at V and 0 bases at J, with 7 bases in the middle. This CDR3 is built from 12 residues. The CDR3 sequence is CASTGPSYEQYF. The DNA of the CDR3 is TGTGCCAGCACGGGACCCTCCTACGAGCAGTACTTC.

V is TRBV6-5 and J is TRBJ1-2; the match to TRBD1 covers 8 bases. The CDR3 contains 15 residues. Germline trimming cut 2 bases from V and 4 bases from J; bases unmatched to any gene: 6. Looked up from germline, CDR1 is MNHEY and CDR2 is SVGAGI. The CDR3 reads CASSYQGQEGYGYTF. The DNA of the CDR3 is TGTGCCAGCAGTTACCAGGGACAGGAGGGCTATGGCTACACCTTC.

The V and J genes are TRBV9 and TRBJ2-3; 7 bases map to TRBD1. CDR3 size: 12 residues. Looked up from germline, CDR1 is SGDLS and CDR2 is YYNGEE. The V and J ends lost 3 bases and 11 bases, in that order; junction bases with no gene match: 6. The CDR3 protein is CASSGRQGLQYF. CDR3 bases: TGTGCCAGCAGCGGCCGACAGGGCTTGCAGTATTTT.

The rearrangement links TRBV7-3 to TRBJ2-3; 13 nucleotides match TRBD2. Germline V CDR1 and CDR2: SGHTA, FQGTGA. V dropped 7 bases and J dropped 4; count of bases not matched to a gene: 8. The CDR3 covers 16 residues. The CDR3 DNA follows: TGTGCCAGCAACGAACTAGCGGGAGGGCCGCCAGATACGCAGTATTTT. Translating it yields CASNELAGGPPDTQYF.

The V and J genes are TRBV7-3 and TRBJ2-5, with 7 bases matching TRBD1. CDR3 length: 13 amino acids. CDR1 is SGHTA, CDR2 FQGTGA, per germline. Losses at the gene ends were 5 bases for V and 3 bases for J; bases not matched to a gene: 3. CDR3: CASSMTGKETQYF. CDR3 DNA: TGTGCCAGCAGCATGACAGGGAAAGAGACCCAGTACTTC. Supplemented by reference TRBV7-3 and TRBJ2-5, the full variable domain reads GAGVSQTPSNKVTEKGKYVELRCDPISGHTALYWYRQSLGQGPEFLIYFQGTGAADDSGLPNDRFFAVRPEGSVSTLKIQRTERGDSAVYLCASSMTGKETQYFGPGTRLLVL.

The chain joins TRBV6-5 to TRBJ2-7; 7 nucleotides line up with TRBD1. The germline gives CDR1 MNHEY, CDR2 SVGAGI. CDR3 length: 14 amino acids. Trimming took 6 bases from V and 6 from J; bases not matched to a gene: 11. The DNA for the CDR3 is TGTGCCAGCAGCCCCTCAAGGGGGCGGATCGAGCAGTACTTC. It codes for CASSPSRGRIEQYF.

This sequence joins TRBV3-1 (or the pseudogene TRBV3-2) and TRBJ1-4, with D possibly TRBD1 on 6 matching bases. This CDR3 has 14 residues. Germline CDR1 reads LGHDT; CDR2 reads YNNKEL (reference sequence). V was shortened by 8 bases and J by 8 bases, with 18 bases between the two germline ends. The CDR3 DNA sequence: TGTGCCAGCGGCCCCCGGGCCCAGGGGGAAAAACTGTTTTTT. Its translation is CASGPRAQGEKLFF.

The genes are TRBV7-7 and TRBJ2-5; 12 nucleotides match TRBD2. V was clipped by 5 bases and J by 5 bases; unmatched bases: 6. This CDR3 region has 15 residues. The germline V gene encodes CDR1 SSHAT and CDR2 FNYEAQ (reference sequence). CDR3 amino acids: CASSPTSGSPETQYF. The CDR3 DNA follows: TGTGCCAGCAGCCCGACTAGCGGGAGCCCTGAGACCCAGTACTTC. Looking up the rest from reference TRBV7-7 and TRBJ2-5 gives the full variable domain: GAGVSQSPRYKVTKRGQDVTLRCDPISSHATLYWYQQALGQGPEFLTYFNYEAQPDKSGLPSDRFSAERPEGSISTLTIQRTEQRDSAMYRCASSPTSGSPETQYFGPGTRLLVL.